The 11 T cell receptor beta chains below all came from one sample that was sequenced in a study of cytomegalovirus exposure and HLA in healthy donors. PCR employed 60 Vbeta and 13 Jbeta primers. Sequencing was performed with immunoSEQ multiplex PCR; in TCRdb, only in-frame clones are kept and a portion is missing. The table shows more than 95,000 clones, with over 75% occurring only once. The sequenced sample was PBMCs. These receptors came from a woman under 30 in good health and CMV-seropositive.

The chain uses TRBV7-9 and TRBJ2-5; 10 bases line up with TRBD1. Germline V gene data show CDR1 as SEHNR and CDR2 as FQNEAQ (reference sequence). The CDR3 contains 16 residues. J was trimmed by 5 bases and V by 5 bases; bases with no gene match: 11. The CDR3 bases are TGTGCCAGCAGCCTGAAACCGGGACAGGGGCAGGAGACCCAGTACTTC. Amino acid sequence: CASSLKPGQGQETQYF.

Concerning this clone: The conserved phenylalanine or tryptophan normally closing the CDR3 is absent here, so this likely arose from a read error. The DNA is omitted, as the CDR3 cannot be located on it reliably, and the CDR3 follows TCRdb's listing. This chain uses TRBV13 with TRBJ1-1. CDR1 and CDR2 from the germline V gene are PRHDT and FYEKMQ (reference sequence). Termini included, the CDR3 measures 16 amino acids. The CDR3 loop reads CASSLVYRSENTEALV.

This clone has a handful of counts. This chain links TRBV6-1 with TRBJ2-7; TRBD1 aligns across 7 bases. CDR1 MNHNS and CDR2 SASEGT come from the germline V gene. The CDR3 runs 14 residues. J lost 2 bases, V lost 6 bases, and 7 bases had no gene match. The CDR3 sequence is CASRTGTVPYEQYF. CDR3 nucleotides: TGTGCCAGCAGGACCGGGACAGTACCCTACGAGCAGTACTTC.

The chain couples TRBV10-3 to TRBJ2-7; 14 bases line up with TRBD2. This CDR3 has 16 amino acids. Germline CDR1 reads ENHRY; CDR2 reads SYGVKD. After removal of 0 bases from V and 4 bases from J, the junction contained 2 bases not matched to a gene. This chain's CDR3 is CAISESGTSGSYEQYF. CDR3 nucleotide sequence: TGTGCCATCAGTGAGTCCGGGACTAGCGGGAGTTACGAGCAGTACTTC.

This sequence joins TRBV4-1 and TRBJ1-6; no clear D gene. The CDR3 sequence is 15 residues long. CDR1 and CDR2 from the germline V gene are MGHRA and YSYEKL. Trimming removed 1 base at V and 3 bases at J, with 7 bases between. This chain's CDR3 is CASSQAPDYNSPLHF. As DNA, the CDR3 is TGCGCCAGCAGCCAAGCGCCAGACTATAATTCACCCCTCCACTTT.

This chain connects TRBV10-2 to TRBJ2-2, with 10 bases fitting TRBD2. The CDR3 has 16 residues. V shed 6 bases and J 4 bases; nucleotides not matched to a gene: 8. Germline values: CDR1 WSHSY, CDR2 SAAADI. This CDR3 reads CASRSSLAGFTGELFF. Written as DNA, the CDR3 is TGCGCCAGCAGGTCTTCACTAGCGGGGTTCACCGGGGAGCTGTTTTTT.

V usage is TRBV29-1 and J usage is TRBJ2-1; 9 bases line up with TRBD1. After removal of 4 bases from V and 9 bases from J, the junction contained 4 bases not matched to a gene. This CDR3 has 12 residues. Germline loops: CDR1 SQVTM, CDR2 ANQGSEA. CDR3 nucleotides: TGCAGCGTTGTACAGGGGGCGGGTGAGCAGTTCTTC. As protein: CSVVQGAGEQFF.

The chain combines TRBV5-6 with TRBJ1-2; tentative D call: TRBD1 (5 bases). The CDR3 loop spans 13 amino acids. The V and J ends lost 0 bases and 6 bases respectively, with 9 bases between them. In germline, CDR1 is SGHDT, CDR2 YYEEEE. The CDR3 loop reads CASSLDRLNGYTF. In DNA, the CDR3 is TGTGCCAGCAGCTTGGACAGGTTGAATGGCTACACCTTC.

J is TRBJ2-1 and V is TRBV7-6; 8 positions match TRBD2. The CDR3 length is 17 residues. V shed 3 bases and J 6 bases; nucleotides not matched to a gene: 13. CDR1 is SGHVS and CDR2 is FNYEAQ in the germline V gene. For the CDR3, the DNA is TGTGCCAGCAGCTTCGCGGCAGCGGGAGAATCGGTCAATGAGCAGTTCTTC. Translation gives CASSFAAAGESVNEQFF.

Only one count was recorded for this clone. J is TRBJ1-2 and V is TRBV7-9; D call uncertain. This CDR3 comprises 12 residues. CDR1 is SEHNR and CDR2 is FQNEAQ in the germline V gene (reference sequence). Trimming removed 1 base at V and 6 bases at J, with 6 bases between. CDR3 bases: TGTGCCAGCAGCTTAGGAGTTAATGGCTACACCTTC. It specifies CASSLGVNGYTF.

This sequence joins TRBV14 and TRBJ2-1, with 8 positions matching TRBD2. The V segment lost 0 bases and the J segment 6 bases; nucleotides outside the gene matches: 19. Germline V CDR1 and CDR2: SGHDN, FVKESK. CDR3 length: 20 amino acids. The CDR3 DNA sequence: TGTGCCAGCAGCCAAGAGCGGCGGGAGGACCATATTGCGTCGGCCAATGAGCAGTTCTTC. This gives the protein CASSQERREDHIASANEQFF. Full variable domain (remainder filled in from reference TRBV14 and TRBJ2-1): EAGVTQFPSHSVIEKGQTVTLRCDPISGHDNLYWYRRVMGKEIKFLLHFVKESKQDESGMPNNRFLAERTGGTYSTLKVQPAELEDSGVYFCASSQERREDHIASANEQFFGPGTRLTVL.